This TCR beta chain was sequenced during a study of radiation and T cells in renal cell carcinoma. On the study more broadly: Nephrectomy followed 15 Gy stereotactic body radiation by 4 weeks. Findings and caveats of the study: Pretreatment tumor biopsies were lacking, so baseline clonotypes are unknown. From baseline, blood top tumor clonotypes peaked at 2 weeks post-radiation.

V was pared by 4 bases and J by 4 bases, with 17 bases between. Germline lookup yields CDR1 MNHEY and CDR2 SVGAGI. The length of the CDR3 is 15 residues. Assay used: immunoSEQ multiplex PCR; TCRdb lists only in-frame clones, some missing. The table records 25,000 to 30,000 clones, roughly 80% of them present only once. With respect to this clone: The antigen is unknown.

Time point specified: blood 2 weeks post-SBRT. This sample's treatment: 15 Gy SBRT to primary tumor, nephrectomy 4 weeks later. Clear cell pathology was present in this patient's renal cell carcinoma. The specimen was blood, collected from a patient whose treatment included radiotherapy and nephrectomy. The rearrangement links TRBV6-5 to TRBJ2-7; no definite D call. The origin of this receptor is a man in his sixties with renal cell carcinoma. The CDR3 spells CASSLNSAFGYEQYF. For the CDR3, the DNA is TGTGCCAGCAGTTTAAATTCGGCCTTCGGGTACGAGCAGTACTTC.